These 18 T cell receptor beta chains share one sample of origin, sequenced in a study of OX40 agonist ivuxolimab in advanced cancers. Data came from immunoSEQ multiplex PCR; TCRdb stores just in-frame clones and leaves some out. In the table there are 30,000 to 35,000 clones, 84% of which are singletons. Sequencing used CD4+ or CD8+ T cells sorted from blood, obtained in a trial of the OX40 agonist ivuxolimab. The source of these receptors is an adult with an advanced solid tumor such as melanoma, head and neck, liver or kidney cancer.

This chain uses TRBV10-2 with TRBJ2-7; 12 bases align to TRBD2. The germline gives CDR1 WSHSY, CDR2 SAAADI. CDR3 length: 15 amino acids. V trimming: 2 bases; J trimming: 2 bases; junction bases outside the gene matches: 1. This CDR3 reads CASSETSGGTYEQYF. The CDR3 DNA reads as TGCGCCAGCAGTGAGACTAGCGGGGGGACCTACGAGCAGTACTTC.

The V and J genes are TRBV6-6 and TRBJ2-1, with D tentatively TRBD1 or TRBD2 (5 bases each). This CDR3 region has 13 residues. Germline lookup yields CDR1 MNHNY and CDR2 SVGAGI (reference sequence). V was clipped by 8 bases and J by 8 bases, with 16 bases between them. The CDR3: CASVRDVDHEQFF. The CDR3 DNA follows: TGTGCCAGCGTCCGGGACGTAGACCATGAGCAGTTCTTC.

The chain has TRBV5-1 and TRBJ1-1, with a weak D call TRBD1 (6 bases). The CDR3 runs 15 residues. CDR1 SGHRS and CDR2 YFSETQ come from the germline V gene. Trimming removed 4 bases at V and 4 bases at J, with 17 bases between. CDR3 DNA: TGCGCCAGCAGCCAGACAGGTAAGGCGGGCACTGAAGCTTTCTTT. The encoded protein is CASSQTGKAGTEAFF.

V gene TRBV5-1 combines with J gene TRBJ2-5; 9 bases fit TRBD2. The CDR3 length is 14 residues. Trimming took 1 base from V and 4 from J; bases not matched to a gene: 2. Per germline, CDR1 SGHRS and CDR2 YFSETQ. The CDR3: CASSLKLAGETQYF. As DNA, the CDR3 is TGCGCCAGCAGCTTGAAACTAGCGGGAGAGACCCAGTACTTC.

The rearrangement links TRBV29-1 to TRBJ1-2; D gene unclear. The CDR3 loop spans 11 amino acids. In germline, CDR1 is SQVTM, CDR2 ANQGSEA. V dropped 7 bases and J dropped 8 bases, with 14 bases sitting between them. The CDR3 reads CSAAGARGYTF. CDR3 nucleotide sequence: TGCAGCGCGGCGGGCGCTAGGGGCTACACCTTC.

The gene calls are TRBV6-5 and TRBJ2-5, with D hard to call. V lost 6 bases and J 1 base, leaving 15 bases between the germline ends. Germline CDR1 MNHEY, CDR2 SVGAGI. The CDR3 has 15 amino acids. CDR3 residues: CASSTPRASQETQYF. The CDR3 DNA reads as TGTGCCAGCAGCACCCCCCGGGCCAGCCAAGAGACCCAGTACTTC.

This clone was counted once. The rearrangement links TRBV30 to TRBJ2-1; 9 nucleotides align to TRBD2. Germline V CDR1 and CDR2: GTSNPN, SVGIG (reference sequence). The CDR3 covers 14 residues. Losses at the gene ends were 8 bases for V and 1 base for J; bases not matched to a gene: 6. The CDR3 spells CAGKAGGSYNEQFF. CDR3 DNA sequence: TGTGCCGGAAAGGCGGGAGGGTCCTACAATGAGCAGTTCTTC.

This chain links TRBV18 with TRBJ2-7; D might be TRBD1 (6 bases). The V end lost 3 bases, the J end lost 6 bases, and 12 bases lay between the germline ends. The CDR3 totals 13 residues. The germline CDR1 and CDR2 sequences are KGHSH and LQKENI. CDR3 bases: TGTGCCAGCTCACCCCAGGGGAGTCTCGAGCAGTACTTC. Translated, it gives CASSPQGSLEQYF.

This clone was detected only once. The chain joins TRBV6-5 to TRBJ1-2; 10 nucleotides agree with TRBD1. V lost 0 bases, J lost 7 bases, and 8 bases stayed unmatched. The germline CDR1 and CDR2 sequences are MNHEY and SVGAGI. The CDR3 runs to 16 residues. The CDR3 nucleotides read TGTGCCAGCAGTTACTCGACAGGACAGGGGGTCCGTGGCTACACCTTC. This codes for CASSYSTGQGVRGYTF.

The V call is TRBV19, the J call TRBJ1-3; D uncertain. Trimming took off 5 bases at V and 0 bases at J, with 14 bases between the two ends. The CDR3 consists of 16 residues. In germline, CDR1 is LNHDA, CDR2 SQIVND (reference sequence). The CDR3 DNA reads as TGTGCCAGTAGTCAGTCCCGGCCCAGCTCTGGAAACACCATATATTTT. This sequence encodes CASSQSRPSSGNTIYF.

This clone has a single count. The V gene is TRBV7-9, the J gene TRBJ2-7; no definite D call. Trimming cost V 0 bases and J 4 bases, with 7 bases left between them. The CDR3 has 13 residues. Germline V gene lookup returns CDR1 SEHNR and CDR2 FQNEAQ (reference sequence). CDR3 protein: CASSLAASYEQYF. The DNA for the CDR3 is TGTGCCAGCAGCTTAGCGGCGAGTTACGAGCAGTACTTC. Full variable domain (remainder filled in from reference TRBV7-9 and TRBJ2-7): DTGVSQNPRHKITKRGQNVTFRCDPISEHNRLYWYRQTLGQGPEFLTYFQNEAQLEKSRLLSDRFSAERPKGSFSTLEIQRTEQGDSAMYLCASSLAASYEQYFGPGTRLTVT.

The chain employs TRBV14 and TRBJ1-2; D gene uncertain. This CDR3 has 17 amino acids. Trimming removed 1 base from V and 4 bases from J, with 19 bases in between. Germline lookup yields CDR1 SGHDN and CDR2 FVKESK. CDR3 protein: CASSQVSTLPGSYGYTF. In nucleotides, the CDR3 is TGTGCCAGCAGCCAAGTATCGACGCTGCCGGGTAGCTATGGCTACACCTTC.

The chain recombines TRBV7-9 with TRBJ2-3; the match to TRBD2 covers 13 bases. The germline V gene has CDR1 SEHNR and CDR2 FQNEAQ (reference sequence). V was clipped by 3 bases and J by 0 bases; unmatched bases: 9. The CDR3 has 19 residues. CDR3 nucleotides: TGTGCCAGCAGCTTGACTAGCGGGGGGCGTCCTCTTAGCACAGATACGCAGTATTTT. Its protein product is CASSLTSGGRPLSTDTQYF.

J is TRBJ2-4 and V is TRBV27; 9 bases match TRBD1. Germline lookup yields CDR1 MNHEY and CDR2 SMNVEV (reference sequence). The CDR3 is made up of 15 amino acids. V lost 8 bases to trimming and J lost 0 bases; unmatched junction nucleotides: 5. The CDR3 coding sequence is TGTGCCAGCGCTGGGACAGGGTTAGCCAAAAACATTCAGTACTTC. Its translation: CASAGTGLAKNIQYF.

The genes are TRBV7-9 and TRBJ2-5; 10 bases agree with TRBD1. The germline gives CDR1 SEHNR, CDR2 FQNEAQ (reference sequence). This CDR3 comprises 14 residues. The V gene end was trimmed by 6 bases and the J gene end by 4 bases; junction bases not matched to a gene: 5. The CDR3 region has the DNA TGTGCCAGCAGACCGGGGACAGGGGTAGAGACCCAGTACTTC. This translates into CASRPGTGVETQYF.

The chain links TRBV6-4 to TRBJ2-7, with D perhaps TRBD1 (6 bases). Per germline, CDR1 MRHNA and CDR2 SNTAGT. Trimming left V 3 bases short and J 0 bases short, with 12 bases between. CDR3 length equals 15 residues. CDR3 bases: TGTGCCAGCAGTGAGTCGGCAGGGGTCTCCTACGAGCAGTACTTC. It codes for CASSESAGVSYEQYF.

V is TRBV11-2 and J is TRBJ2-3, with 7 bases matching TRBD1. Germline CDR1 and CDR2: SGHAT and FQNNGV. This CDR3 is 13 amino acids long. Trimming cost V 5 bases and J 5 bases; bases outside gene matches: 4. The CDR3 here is CASSRTGLDTQYF. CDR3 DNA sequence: TGTGCCAGCAGCCGGACAGGTTTAGATACGCAGTATTTT. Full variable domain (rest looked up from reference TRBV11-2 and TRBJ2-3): EAGVAQSPRYKIIEKRQSVAFWCNPISGHATLYWYQQILGQGPKLLIQFQNNGVVDDSQLPKDRFSAERLKGVDSTLKIQPAKLEDSAVYLCASSRTGLDTQYFGPGTRLTVL.

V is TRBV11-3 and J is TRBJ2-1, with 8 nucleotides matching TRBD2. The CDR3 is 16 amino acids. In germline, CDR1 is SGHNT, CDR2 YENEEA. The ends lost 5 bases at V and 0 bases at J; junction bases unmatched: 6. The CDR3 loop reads CASSRSGVSSYNEQFF. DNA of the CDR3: TGTGCCAGCAGCCGTAGCGGGGTCAGCTCCTACAATGAGCAGTTCTTC.